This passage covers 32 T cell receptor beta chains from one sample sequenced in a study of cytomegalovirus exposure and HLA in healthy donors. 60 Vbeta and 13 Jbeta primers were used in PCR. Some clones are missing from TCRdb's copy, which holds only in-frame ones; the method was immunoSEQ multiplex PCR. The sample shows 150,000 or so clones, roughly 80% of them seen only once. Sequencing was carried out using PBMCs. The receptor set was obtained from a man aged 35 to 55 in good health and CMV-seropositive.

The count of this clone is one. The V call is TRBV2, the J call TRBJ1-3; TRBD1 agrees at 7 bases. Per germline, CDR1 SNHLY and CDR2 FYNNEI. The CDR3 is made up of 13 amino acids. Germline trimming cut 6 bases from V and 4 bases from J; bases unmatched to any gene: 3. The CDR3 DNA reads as TGTGCCAGCAGGAAACAGGGGGGAAACACCATATATTTT. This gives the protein CASRKQGGNTIYF.

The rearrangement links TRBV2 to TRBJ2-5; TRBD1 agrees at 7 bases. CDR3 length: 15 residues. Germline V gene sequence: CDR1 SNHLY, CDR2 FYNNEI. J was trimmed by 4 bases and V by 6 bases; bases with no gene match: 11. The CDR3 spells CASSRQGQSRETQYF. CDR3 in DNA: TGTGCCAGCAGCCGACAGGGACAGTCAAGAGAGACCCAGTACTTC.

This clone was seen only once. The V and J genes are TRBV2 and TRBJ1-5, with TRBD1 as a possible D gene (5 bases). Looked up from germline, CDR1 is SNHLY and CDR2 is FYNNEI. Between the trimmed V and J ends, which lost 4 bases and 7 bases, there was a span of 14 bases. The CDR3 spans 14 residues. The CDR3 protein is CASSAVGAQQPQHF. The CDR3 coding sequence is TGTGCCAGCAGTGCCGTTGGGGCCCAGCAGCCCCAGCATTTT.

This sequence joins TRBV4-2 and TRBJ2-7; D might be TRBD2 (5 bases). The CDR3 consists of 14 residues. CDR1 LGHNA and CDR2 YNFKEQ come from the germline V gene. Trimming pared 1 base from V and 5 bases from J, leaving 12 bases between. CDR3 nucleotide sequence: TGTGCCAGCAGCCAAGCGGGAACAAACAACGAGCAGTACTTC. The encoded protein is CASSQAGTNNEQYF.

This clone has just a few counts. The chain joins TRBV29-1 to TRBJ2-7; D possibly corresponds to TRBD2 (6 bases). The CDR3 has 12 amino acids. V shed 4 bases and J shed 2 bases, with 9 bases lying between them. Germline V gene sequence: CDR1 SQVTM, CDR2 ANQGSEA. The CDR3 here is CSVGGGTYEQYF. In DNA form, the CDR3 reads TGCAGCGTTGGGGGCGGGACCTACGAGCAGTACTTC.

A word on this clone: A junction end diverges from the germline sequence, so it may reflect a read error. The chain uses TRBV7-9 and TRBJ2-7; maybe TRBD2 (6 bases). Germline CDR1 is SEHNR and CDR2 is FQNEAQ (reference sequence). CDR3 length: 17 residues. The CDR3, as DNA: TGTTCCAGCAGCTTAAGGTTAATCGCAGTGGAGGGAGCCGAGCAGTACTTC. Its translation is CSSSLRLIAVEGAEQYF.

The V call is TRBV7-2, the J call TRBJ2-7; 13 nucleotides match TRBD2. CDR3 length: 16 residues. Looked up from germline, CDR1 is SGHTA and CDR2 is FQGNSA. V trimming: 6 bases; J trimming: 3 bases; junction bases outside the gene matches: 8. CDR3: CASSSPRTSGSYEQYF. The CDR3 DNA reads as TGTGCCAGCAGTTCTCCCCGGACTAGCGGGAGCTACGAGCAGTACTTC.

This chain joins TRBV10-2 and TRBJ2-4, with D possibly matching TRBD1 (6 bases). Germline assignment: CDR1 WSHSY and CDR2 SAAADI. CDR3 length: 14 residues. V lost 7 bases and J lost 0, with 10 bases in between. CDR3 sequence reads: CASMGALAKNIQYF. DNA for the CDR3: TGCGCCAGCATGGGGGCCCTAGCCAAAAACATTCAGTACTTC.

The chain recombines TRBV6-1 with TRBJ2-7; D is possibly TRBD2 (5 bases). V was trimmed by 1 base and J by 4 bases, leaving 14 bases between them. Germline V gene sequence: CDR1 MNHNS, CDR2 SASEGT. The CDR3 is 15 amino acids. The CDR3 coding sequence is TGTGCCAGCAGTGAAGAAAGGATAGGGAGTTACGAGCAGTACTTC. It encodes CASSEERIGSYEQYF.

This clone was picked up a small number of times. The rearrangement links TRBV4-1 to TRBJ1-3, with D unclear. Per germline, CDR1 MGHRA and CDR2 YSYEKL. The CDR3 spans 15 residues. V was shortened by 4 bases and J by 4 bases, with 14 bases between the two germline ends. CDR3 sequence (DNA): TGCGCCAGCAGCCTCTTCACCACCGGGGGAAACACCATATATTTT. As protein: CASSLFTTGGNTIYF.

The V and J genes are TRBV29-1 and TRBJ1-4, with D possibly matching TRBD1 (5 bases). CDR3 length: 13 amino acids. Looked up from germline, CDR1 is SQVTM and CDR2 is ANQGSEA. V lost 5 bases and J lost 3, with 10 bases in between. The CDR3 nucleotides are TGCAGCGTTCGGGGGTCATCTAATGAAAAACTGTTTTTT. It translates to CSVRGSSNEKLFF. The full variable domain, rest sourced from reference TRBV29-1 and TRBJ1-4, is SAVISQKPSRDICQRGTSLTIQCQVDSQVTMMFWYRQQPGQSLTLIATANQGSEATYESGFVIDKFPISRPNLTFSTLTVSNMSPEDSSIYLCSVRGSSNEKLFFGSGTQLSVL.

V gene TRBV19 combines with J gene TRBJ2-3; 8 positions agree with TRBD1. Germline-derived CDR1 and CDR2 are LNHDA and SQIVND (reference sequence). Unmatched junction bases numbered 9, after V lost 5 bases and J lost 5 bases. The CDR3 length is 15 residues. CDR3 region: CASSSQGALGDTQYF. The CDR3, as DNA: TGTGCCAGTAGTTCTCAGGGGGCGCTTGGAGATACGCAGTATTTT.

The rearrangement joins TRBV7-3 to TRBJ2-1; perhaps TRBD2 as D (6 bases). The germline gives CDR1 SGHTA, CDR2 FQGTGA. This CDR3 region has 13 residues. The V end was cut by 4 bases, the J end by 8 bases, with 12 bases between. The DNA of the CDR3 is TGTGCCAGCAGCTCGGGACTGGGGGATGAGCAGTTCTTC. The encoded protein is CASSSGLGDEQFF.

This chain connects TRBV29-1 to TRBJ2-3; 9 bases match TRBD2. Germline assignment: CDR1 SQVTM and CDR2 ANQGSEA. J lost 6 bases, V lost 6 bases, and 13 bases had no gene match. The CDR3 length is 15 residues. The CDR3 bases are TGCAGCGTGCCACCGGTAGCGGGAGATGGCGATACGCAGTATTTT. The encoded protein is CSVPPVAGDGDTQYF.

CDR3 loop: CASSLLSGGVTEAFF. CDR3 nucleotide sequence: TGTGCCAGCAGCTTGCTTTCAGGGGGTGTCACTGAAGCTTTCTTT. The rearrangement uses TRBV7-3 and TRBJ1-1; TRBD1 aligns across 7 bases. The CDR3 is 15 residues long. Germline V CDR1 and CDR2: SGHTA, FQGTGA. J was trimmed by 4 bases and V by 3 bases; bases with no gene match: 8.

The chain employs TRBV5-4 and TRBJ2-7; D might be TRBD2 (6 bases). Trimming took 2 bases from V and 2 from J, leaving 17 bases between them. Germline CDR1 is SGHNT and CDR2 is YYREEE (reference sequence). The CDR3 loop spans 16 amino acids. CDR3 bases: TGTGCCAGCAGCTTAGGAGGGCTCGGTAGGGCCTACGAGCAGTACTTC. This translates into CASSLGGLGRAYEQYF.

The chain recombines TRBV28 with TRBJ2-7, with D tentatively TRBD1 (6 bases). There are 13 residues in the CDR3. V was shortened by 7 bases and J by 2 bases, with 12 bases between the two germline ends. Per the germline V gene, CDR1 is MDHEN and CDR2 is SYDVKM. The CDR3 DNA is TGTGCCAGCATTAATGCAGGGGCCTACGAGCAGTACTTC. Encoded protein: CASINAGAYEQYF.

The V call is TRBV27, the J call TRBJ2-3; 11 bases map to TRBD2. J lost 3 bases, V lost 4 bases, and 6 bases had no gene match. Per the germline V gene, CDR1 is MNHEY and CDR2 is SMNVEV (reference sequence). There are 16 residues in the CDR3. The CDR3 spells CASSYSGRALTDTQYF. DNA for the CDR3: TGTGCCAGCAGTTATAGCGGGAGGGCCCTTACAGATACGCAGTATTTT.

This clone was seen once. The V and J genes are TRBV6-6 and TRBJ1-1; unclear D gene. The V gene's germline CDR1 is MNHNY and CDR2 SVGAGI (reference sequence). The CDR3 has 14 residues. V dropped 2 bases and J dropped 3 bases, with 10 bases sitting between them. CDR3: CASSYVARDTEAFF. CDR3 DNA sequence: TGTGCCAGCAGTTACGTGGCGAGGGACACTGAAGCTTTCTTT.

Written as DNA, the CDR3 is TGTGCCAGCAGCCCTGCTAGCGGGAGTAACACTGAGCAGTTCTTC. As protein: CASSPASGSNTEQFF. The rearrangement uses TRBV9 and TRBJ2-1, with 10 bases matching TRBD2. Germline V CDR1 and CDR2: SGDLS, YYNGEE. V shed 4 bases and J 9 bases; nucleotides not matched to a gene: 10. This CDR3 region has 15 residues.

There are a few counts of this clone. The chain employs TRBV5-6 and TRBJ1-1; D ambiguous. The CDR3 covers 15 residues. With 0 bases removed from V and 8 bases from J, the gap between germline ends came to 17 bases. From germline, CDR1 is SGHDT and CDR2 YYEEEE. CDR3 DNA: TGTGCCAGCAGCTTGGCCTTTCCTCCGGAGCCCGAAGCTTTCTTT. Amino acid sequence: CASSLAFPPEPEAFF.

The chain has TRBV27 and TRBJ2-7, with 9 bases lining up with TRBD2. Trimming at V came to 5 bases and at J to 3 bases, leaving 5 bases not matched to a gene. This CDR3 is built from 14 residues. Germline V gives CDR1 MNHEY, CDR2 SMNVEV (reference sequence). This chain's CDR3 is CASSQAGGRYEQYF. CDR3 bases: TGTGCCAGCAGTCAAGCGGGAGGCCGCTACGAGCAGTACTTC.

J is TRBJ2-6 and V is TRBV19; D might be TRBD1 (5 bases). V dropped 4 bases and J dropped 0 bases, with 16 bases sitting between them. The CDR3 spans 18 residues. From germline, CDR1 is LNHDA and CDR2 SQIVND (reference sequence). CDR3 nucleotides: TGTGCCAGTAGTAACCCCCGACAGAAACCCTCTGGGGCCAACGTCCTGACTTTC. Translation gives CASSNPRQKPSGANVLTF.

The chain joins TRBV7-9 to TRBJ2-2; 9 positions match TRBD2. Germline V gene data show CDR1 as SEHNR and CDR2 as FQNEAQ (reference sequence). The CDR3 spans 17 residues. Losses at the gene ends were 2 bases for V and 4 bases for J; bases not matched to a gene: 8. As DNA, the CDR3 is TGTGCCAGCAGCTTACGCCTAGCGGGATTGAGCACCGGGGAGCTGTTTTTT. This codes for CASSLRLAGLSTGELFF.

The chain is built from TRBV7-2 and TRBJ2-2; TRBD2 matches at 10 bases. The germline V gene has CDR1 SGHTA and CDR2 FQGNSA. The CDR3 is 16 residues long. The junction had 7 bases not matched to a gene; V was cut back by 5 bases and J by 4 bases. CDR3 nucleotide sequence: TGTGCCAGCAGCCCCCCTAGCGGGAGAATCACCGGGGAGCTGTTTTTT. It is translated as CASSPPSGRITGELFF.

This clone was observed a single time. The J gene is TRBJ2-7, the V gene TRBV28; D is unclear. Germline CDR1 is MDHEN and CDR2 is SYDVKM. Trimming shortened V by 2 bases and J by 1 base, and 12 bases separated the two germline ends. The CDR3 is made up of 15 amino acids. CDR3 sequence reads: CASSLGPGQSYEQYF. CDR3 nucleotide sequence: TGTGCCAGCAGTTTAGGCCCTGGTCAGTCCTACGAGCAGTACTTC.

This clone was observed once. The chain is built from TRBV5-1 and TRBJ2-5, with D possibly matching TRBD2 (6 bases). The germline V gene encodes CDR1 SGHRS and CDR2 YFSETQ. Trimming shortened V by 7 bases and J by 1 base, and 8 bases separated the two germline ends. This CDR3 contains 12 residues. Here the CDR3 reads CASGEVQETQYF. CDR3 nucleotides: TGCGCCAGCGGGGAGGTCCAAGAGACCCAGTACTTC.

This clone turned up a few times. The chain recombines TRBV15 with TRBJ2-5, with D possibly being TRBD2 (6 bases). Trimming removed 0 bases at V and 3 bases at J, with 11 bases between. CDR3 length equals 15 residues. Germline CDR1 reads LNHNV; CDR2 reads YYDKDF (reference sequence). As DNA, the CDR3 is TGTGCCACCAGCAGAGATGCGGGGTGGGAAGAGACCCAGTACTTC. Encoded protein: CATSRDAGWEETQYF.

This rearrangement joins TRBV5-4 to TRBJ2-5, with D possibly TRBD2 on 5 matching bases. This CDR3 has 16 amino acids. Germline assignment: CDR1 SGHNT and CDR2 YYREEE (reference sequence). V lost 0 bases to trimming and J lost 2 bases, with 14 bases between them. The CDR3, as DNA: TGTGCCAGCAGCTTGGGAGTTGCGCGGACTCAAGAGACCCAGTACTTC. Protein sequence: CASSLGVARTQETQYF.

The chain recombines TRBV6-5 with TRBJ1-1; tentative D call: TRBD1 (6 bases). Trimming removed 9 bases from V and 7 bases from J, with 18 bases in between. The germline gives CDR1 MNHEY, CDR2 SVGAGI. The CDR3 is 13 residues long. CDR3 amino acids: CASTDRRTSEAFF. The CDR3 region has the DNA TGTGCCAGTACGGACAGACGAACTAGTGAAGCTTTCTTT.

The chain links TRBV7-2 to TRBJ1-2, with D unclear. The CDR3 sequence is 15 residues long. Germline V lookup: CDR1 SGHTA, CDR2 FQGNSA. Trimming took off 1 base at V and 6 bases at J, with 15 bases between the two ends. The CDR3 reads CASSLEATGFNGYTF. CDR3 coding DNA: TGTGCCAGCAGCTTAGAGGCTACGGGATTCAATGGCTACACCTTC.

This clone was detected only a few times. CDR3 coding DNA: TGTGCCAGCAGCTTAGTATTGGGAGCTAACTATGGCTACACCTTC. Encoded protein: CASSLVLGANYGYTF. V gene TRBV7-2 combines with J gene TRBJ1-2; D unresolved. This CDR3 has 15 residues. V lost 1 base to trimming and J lost 0 bases, with 9 bases between them. CDR1 is SGHTA and CDR2 is FQGNSA in the germline V gene.